The TCR beta chain under discussion was sequenced for a study of OX40 agonist ivuxolimab in advanced cancers. Whole-study results and caveats: The CD4+ and CD8+ T cells in the blood had expanded clonally by week 6 at 0.1 to 3.0 mg/kg.

This clone was observed a few times. Its antigen is undetermined. The trim removed 1 base at V and 5 bases at J, leaving 5 bases unmatched. Germline V gene sequence: CDR1 SGHDT, CDR2 YYEEEE. CDR3 length: 15 residues. Generated by immunoSEQ multiplex PCR, the TCRdb table keeps only in-frame clones and is missing some. The sample carries roughly 22,000 clones, 86% recorded once. This TCR was recovered from an adult with an advanced solid tumor such as melanoma, head and neck, liver or kidney cancer. The genes are TRBV5-6 and TRBJ2-7, with 11 bases identical to TRBD1. The material sequenced was CD4+ or CD8+ T cells sorted from blood, taken in a trial of the OX40 agonist ivuxolimab. DNA of the CDR3: TGTGCCAGCAGCTTGAAGGGACAGGGGGTCCACGAGCAGTACTTC. Translating it yields CASSLKGQGVHEQYF. Looking up the rest from reference TRBV5-6 and TRBJ2-7 gives the full variable domain: DAGVTQSPTHLIKTRGQQVTLRCSPKSGHDTVSWYQQALGQGPQFIFQYYEEEERQRGNFPDRFSGHQFPNYSSELNVNALLLGDSALYLCASSLKGQGVHEQYFGPGTRLTVT.